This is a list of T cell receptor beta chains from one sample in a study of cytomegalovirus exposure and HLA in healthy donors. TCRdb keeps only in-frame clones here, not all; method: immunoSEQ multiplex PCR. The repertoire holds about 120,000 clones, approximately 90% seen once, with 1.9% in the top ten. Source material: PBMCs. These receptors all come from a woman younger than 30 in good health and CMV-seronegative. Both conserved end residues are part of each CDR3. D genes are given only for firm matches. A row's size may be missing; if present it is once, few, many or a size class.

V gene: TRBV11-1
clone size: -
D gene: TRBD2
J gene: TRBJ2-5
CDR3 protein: CASSETGTSGTWTQYF
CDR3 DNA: TGTGCCAGCAGCGAAACCGGGACTAGCGGGACTTGGACCCAGTACTTC

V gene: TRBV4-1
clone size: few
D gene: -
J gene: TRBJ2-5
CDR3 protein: CASSQDTEETQYF
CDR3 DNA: TGCGCCAGCAGCCAAGACACAGAAGAGACCCAGTACTTC

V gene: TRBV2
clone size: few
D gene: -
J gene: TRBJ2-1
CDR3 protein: CASSELENNEQFF
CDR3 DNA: TGTGCCAGCAGTGAACTCGAGAACAATGAGCAGTTCTTC

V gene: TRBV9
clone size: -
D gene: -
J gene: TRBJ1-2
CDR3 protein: CASSVEGQNYGYTF
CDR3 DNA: TGTGCCAGCAGCGTAGAAGGACAGAACTATGGCTACACCTTC

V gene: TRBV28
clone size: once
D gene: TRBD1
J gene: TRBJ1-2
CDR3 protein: CASLTGVGYTF
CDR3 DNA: TGTGCCAGCCTGACAGGGGTGGGCTACACCTTC

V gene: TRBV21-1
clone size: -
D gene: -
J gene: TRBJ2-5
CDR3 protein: CAEGGTSGRTEETQYF
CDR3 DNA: TGTGCCGAGGGGGGGACTAGCGGGAGAACGGAAGAGACCCAGTACTTC

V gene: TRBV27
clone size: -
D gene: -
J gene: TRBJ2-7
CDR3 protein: CASSLQASSYEQYF
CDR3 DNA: TGTGCCAGTAGTTTGCAGGCGAGCTCCTACGAGCAGTACTTC

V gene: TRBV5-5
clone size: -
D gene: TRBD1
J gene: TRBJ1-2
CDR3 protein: CASSGTGAILNYGYTF
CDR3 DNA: TGTGCCAGCAGCGGCACAGGGGCGATTCTTAACTATGGCTACACCTTC

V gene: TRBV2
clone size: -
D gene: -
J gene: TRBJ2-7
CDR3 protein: CASTRTPWRARPYEQYF
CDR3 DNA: TGTGCCAGCACTCGAACCCCGTGGAGAGCGAGACCCTACGAGCAGTACTTC

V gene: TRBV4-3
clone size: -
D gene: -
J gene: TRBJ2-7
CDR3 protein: CASSQESHGTRGEQYF
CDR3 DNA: TGCGCCAGCAGCCAAGAGTCTCACGGGACAAGGGGCGAGCAGTACTTC

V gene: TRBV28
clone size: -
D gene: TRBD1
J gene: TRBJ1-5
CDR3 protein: CASSFTGGNQPQHF
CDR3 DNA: TGTGCCAGCAGTTTCACAGGGGGTAATCAGCCCCAGCATTTT

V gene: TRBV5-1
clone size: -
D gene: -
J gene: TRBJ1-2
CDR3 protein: CASSLVPGTRGYTF
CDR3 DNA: TGCGCCAGCAGCTTGGTTCCGGGAACTCGTGGCTACACCTTC

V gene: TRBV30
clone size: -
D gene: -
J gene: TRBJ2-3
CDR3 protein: CAWSGEMTSLTDTQYF
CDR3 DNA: TGTGCCTGGAGTGGGGAAATGACTAGTCTCACAGATACGCAGTATTTT

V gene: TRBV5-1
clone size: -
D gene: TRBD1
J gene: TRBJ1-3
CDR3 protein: CASSTGTDGNTIYF
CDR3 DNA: TGCGCCAGCAGCACCGGGACAGATGGAAACACCATATATTTT

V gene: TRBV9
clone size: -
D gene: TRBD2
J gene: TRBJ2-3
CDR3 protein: CASRPTSGTTDTQYF
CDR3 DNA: TGTGCCAGCAGACCGACTAGCGGGACCACAGATACGCAGTATTTT

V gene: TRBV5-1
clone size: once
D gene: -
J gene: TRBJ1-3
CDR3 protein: CASSLTGNTIYF
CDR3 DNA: TGCGCCAGCAGCTTGACGGGGAACACCATATATTTT

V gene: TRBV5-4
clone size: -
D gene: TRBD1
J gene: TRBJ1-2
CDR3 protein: CASSQGQEQTYYGYTF
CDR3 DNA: TGTGCCAGCAGCCAGGGACAGGAACAAACCTACTATGGCTACACCTTC

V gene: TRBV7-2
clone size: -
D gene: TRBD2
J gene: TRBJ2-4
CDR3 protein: CASSPGLAGAKNIQYF
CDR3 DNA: TGTGCCAGCAGCCCCGGACTAGCGGGAGCCAAAAACATTCAGTACTTC

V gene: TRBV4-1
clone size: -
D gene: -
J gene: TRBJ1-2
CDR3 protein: CASSQESRGGAYNYGYTF
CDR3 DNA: TGCGCCAGCAGCCAAGAATCCCGGGGGGGGGCTTATAACTATGGCTACACCTTC

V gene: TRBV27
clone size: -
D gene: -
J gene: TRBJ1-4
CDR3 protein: CASSSPTGRGTNEKLFF
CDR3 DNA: TGTGCCAGCAGTTCTCCGACCGGGAGAGGAACTAATGAAAAACTGTTTTTT

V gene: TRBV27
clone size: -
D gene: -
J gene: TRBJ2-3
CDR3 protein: CASSSPRGGPPDTQYF
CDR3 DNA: TGTGCCAGCAGTTCCCCCCGTGGAGGGCCCCCAGATACGCAGTATTTT

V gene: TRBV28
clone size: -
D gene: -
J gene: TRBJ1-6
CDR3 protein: CASKDPGFDNSPLHF
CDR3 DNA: TGTGCCAGCAAAGATCCAGGTTTTGATAATTCACCCCTCCACTTT

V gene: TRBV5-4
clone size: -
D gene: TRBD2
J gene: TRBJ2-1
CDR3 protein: CASSLLAGSSYNEQFF
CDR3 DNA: TGTGCCAGCAGCTTATTAGCGGGTAGCTCCTACAATGAGCAGTTCTTC

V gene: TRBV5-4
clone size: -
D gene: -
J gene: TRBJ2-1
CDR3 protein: CASSLGGASSYNEQFF
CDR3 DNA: TGTGCCAGCAGCTTGGGCGGGGCGAGCTCCTACAATGAGCAGTTCTTC

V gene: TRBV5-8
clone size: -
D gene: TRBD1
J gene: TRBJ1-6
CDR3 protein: CASSSGTASSYNSPLHF
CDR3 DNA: TGTGCCAGCAGCTCCGGGACAGCGAGCTCCTATAATTCACCCCTCCACTTT

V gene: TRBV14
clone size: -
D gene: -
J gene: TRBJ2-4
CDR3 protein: CASNREVKNIQYF
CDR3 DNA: TGTGCCAGCAATAGGGAGGTCAAAAACATTCAGTACTTC

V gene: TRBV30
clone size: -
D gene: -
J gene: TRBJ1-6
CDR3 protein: CAWSVPRNGSPLHF
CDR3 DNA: TGTGCCTGGAGTGTACCCAGGAACGGTTCACCCCTCCACTTT

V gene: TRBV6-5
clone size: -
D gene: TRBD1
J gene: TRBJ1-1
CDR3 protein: CASSYSRDRGTEAFF
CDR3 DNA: TGTGCCAGCAGTTACTCTCGCGACAGGGGTACTGAAGCTTTCTTT

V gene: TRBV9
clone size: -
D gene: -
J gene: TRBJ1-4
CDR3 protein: CASSVAGEGSGKLFF
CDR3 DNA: TGTGCCAGCAGCGTAGCGGGGGAGGGGAGCGGAAAACTGTTTTTT

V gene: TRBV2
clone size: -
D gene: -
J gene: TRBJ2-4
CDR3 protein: CASSASDWPSLAKNIQYF
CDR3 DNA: TGTGCCAGCAGTGCATCGGACTGGCCGTCGTTAGCCAAAAACATTCAGTACTTC

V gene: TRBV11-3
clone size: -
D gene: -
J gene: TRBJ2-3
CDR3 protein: CASSLGAGTDTQYF
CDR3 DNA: TGTGCCAGCAGCTTGGGGGCGGGTACAGATACGCAGTATTTT

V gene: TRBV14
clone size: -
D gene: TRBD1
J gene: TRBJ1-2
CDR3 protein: CASSRGQPWNYGYTF
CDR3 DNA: TGTGCCAGCAGCCGGGGACAGCCCTGGAACTATGGCTACACCTTC

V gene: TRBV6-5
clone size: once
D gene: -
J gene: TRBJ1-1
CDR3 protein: CASSQGTEAFF
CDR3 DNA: TGTGCCAGCAGTCAGGGCACTGAAGCTTTCTTT

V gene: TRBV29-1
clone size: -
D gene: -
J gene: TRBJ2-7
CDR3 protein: CSVRLVTHEQYF
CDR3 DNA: TGCAGCGTTCGTCTAGTTACCCACGAGCAGTACTTC

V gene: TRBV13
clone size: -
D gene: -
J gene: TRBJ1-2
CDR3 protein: CASSLAWAHYGYTF
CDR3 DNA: TGTGCCAGCAGCTTAGCATGGGCCCACTATGGCTACACCTTC

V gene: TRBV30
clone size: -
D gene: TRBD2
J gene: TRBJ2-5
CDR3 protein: CAWSRGLQETQYF
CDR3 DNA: TGTGCCTGGAGCCGGGGACTACAAGAGACCCAGTACTTC

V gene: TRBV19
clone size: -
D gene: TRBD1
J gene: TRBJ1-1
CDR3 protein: CASRGTGSMNTEAFF
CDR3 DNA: TGTGCCAGTAGGGGGACAGGCAGTATGAACACTGAAGCTTTCTTT

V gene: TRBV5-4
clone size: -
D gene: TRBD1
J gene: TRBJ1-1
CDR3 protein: CASRGRTGGNTEAFF
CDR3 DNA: TGTGCCAGCAGGGGCCGGACAGGGGGTAACACTGAAGCTTTCTTT

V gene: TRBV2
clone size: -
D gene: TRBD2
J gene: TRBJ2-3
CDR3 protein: CASRVAGDTQYF
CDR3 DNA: TGTGCCAGCAGGGTAGCGGGAGATACGCAGTATTTT

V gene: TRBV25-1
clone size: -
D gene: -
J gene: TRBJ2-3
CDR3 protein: CASSASSTQGNTQYF
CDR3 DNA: TGTGCCAGCAGTGCATCTAGCACCCAGGGGAATACGCAGTATTTT

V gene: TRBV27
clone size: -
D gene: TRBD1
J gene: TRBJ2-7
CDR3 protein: CASSPRRTGGVEQYF
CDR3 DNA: TGTGCCAGCAGCCCCCGTCGGACAGGGGGCGTCGAGCAGTACTTC

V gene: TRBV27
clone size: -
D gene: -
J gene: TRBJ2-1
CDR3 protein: CASSLGTPTYNEQFF
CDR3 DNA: TGTGCCAGCAGTCTCGGGACTCCCACCTACAATGAGCAGTTCTTC

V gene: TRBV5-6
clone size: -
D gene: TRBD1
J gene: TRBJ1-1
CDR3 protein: CASSWDRLFTEAFF
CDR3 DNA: TGTGCCAGCAGCTGGGACAGACTTTTCACTGAAGCTTTCTTT

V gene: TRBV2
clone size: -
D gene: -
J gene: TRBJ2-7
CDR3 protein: CASSARGEQYF
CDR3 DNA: TGTGCCAGCAGTGCCCGGGGCGAGCAGTACTTC

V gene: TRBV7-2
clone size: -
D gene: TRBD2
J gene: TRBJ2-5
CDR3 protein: CASSPSFRLAGSQETQYF
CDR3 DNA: TGTGCCAGCAGCCCCAGTTTTAGATTAGCGGGTTCCCAAGAGACCCAGTACTTC

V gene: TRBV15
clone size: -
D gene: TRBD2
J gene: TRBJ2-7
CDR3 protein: CATSMGGRAPEQYF
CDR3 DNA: TGTGCCACCAGCATGGGCGGGAGGGCCCCCGAGCAGTACTTC

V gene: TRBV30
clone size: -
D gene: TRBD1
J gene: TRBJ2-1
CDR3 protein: CAWSRGQGMFF
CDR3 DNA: TGTGCCTGGAGTAGGGGACAGGGGATGTTCTTC

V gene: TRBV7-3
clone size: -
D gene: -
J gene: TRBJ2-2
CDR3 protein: CASSRGNTGELFF
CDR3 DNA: TGTGCCAGCAGCCGGGGAAACACCGGGGAGCTGTTTTTT

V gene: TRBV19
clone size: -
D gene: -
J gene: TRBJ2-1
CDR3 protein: CASTHYLQPNNEQFF
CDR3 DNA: TGTGCCAGTACTCATTATCTGCAACCTAACAATGAGCAGTTCTTC

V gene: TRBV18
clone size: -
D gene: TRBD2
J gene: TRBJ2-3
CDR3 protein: CASSSTSGRSTDTQYF
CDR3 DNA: TGTGCCAGCTCTTCGACTAGCGGGAGATCGACAGATACGCAGTATTTT

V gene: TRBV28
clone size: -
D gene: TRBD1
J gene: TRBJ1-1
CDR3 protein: CASRPLRKGATEAFF
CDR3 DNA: TGTGCCAGCAGACCCCTCCGGAAGGGGGCCACTGAAGCTTTCTTT

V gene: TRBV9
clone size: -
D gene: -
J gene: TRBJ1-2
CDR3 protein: CASSEATAPYGYTF
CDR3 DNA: TGTGCCAGCAGCGAGGCGACAGCCCCCTATGGCTACACCTTC

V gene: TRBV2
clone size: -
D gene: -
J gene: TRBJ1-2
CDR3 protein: CASSVGGANYGYTF
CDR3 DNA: TGTGCCAGCAGTGTCGGTGGGGCGAACTATGGCTACACCTTC

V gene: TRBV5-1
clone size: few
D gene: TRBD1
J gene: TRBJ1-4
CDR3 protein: CASSATGTGNEKLFF
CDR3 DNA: TGCGCCAGCAGCGCTACCGGGACAGGGAATGAAAAACTGTTTTTT